Following are 21 T cell receptor beta chains from one sample sequenced in a study of somatic mutations in cytotoxic T cells in rheumatoid arthritis. Some clones are missing from TCRdb's copy, which holds only in-frame ones; the method was immunoSEQ multiplex PCR. The sample holds fewer than 30,000 clones, roughly 82% seen once. The sample taken for sequencing was CD8+ T cells sorted from blood. These receptors all come from a man aged 50 to 59 in good health.

In its sample, this clone was seen once. The chain combines TRBV27 with TRBJ2-1, with TRBD1 identical over 7 bases. The germline V gene encodes CDR1 MNHEY and CDR2 SMNVEV (reference sequence). The CDR3 runs to 15 residues. J lost 6 bases, V lost 4 bases, and 9 bases had no gene match. The CDR3 coding sequence is TGTGCCAGCAGTTCAGCCGCGACAGGGTCCAATGAGCAGTTCTTC. Amino acid sequence: CASSSAATGSNEQFF.

This clone has just a few counts. This sequence joins TRBV6-6 and TRBJ1-1; D is unresolved. The CDR3 has 13 amino acids. V dropped 6 bases and J dropped 0 bases, with 8 bases sitting between them. Germline assignment: CDR1 MNHNY and CDR2 SVGAGI (reference sequence). The CDR3 DNA reads as TGTGCCAGCAGGTATTCGGTGAACACTGAAGCTTTCTTT. Translated: CASRYSVNTEAFF.

This clone was counted a few times. The genes are TRBV11-2 and TRBJ2-2; no reliable D call. The CDR3 consists of 11 residues. Per the germline V gene, CDR1 is SGHAT and CDR2 is FQNNGV. V was cut by 3 bases and J by 7 bases, with 3 bases left in between. CDR3 DNA: TGTGCCAGCAGCTTTGACGGGGAGCTGTTTTTT. Its protein product is CASSFDGELFF. Filled out from reference TRBV11-2 and TRBJ2-2, the complete variable domain reads EAGVAQSPRYKIIEKRQSVAFWCNPISGHATLYWYQQILGQGPKLLIQFQNNGVVDDSQLPKDRFSAERLKGVDSTLKIQPAKLEDSAVYLCASSFDGELFFGEGSRLTVL.

This clone is medium-sized in the sample. The chain has TRBV10-3 and TRBJ1-4; a possible D gene is TRBD1 (5 bases). Germline CDR1 ENHRY, CDR2 SYGVKD. The V gene lost 2 bases and the J gene lost 4 bases, with 17 bases spanning the gap. The CDR3 has 17 residues. This CDR3 is CAISERAAGPVNEKLFF. For the CDR3, the DNA is TGTGCCATCAGTGAGCGCGCTGCGGGGCCCGTTAATGAAAAACTGTTTTTT.

The rearrangement uses TRBV6-6 and TRBJ2-5, with TRBD2 identical over 7 bases. Germline CDR1 is MNHNY and CDR2 is SVGAGI (reference sequence). The length of the CDR3 is 16 residues. Unmatched junction bases numbered 9, after V lost 2 bases and J lost 3 bases. CDR3 amino acids: CASSYSPSGTKETQYF. In nucleotides, the CDR3 is TGTGCCAGCAGTTACAGCCCTAGCGGAACTAAAGAGACCCAGTACTTC.

This clone was seen only once. The rearrangement links TRBV13 to TRBJ2-7; 7 bases match TRBD2. Germline trimming cut 4 bases from V and 3 bases from J; bases unmatched to any gene: 6. The CDR3 extends over 14 amino acids. Germline assignment: CDR1 PRHDT and CDR2 FYEKMQ (reference sequence). DNA of the CDR3: TGTGCCAGCAGCTCAGCGGGAACCTACTACGAGCAGTACTTC. This gives the protein CASSSAGTYYEQYF. Using reference TRBV13 and TRBJ2-7 for the parts outside the CDR3, the full variable domain is AAGVIQSPRHLIKEKRETATLKCYPIPRHDTVYWYQQGPGQDPQFLISFYEKMQSDKGSIPDRFSAQQFSDYHSELNMSSLELGDSALYFCASSSAGTYYEQYFGPGTRLTVT.

This clone was seen only once. The rearrangement joins TRBV10-3 to TRBJ1-1; no firm D call. V was shortened by 0 bases and J by 3 bases, with 14 bases between the two germline ends. Germline-derived CDR1 and CDR2 are ENHRY and SYGVKD. This CDR3 has 16 residues. CDR3 coding DNA: TGTGCCATCAGTGAGTCTGCAACAGCGCGTGACACTGAAGCTTTCTTT. As protein: CAISESATARDTEAFF.

The chain employs TRBV6-1 and TRBJ1-1; unclear D gene. Germline assignment: CDR1 MNHNS and CDR2 SASEGT. The length of the CDR3 is 11 residues. The V end lost 10 bases, the J end lost 0 bases, and 6 bases lay between the germline ends. In DNA form, the CDR3 reads TGTGCCACTACATTGAACACTGAAGCTTTCTTT. It yields the protein CATTLNTEAFF.

The CDR3 region has the DNA TGTGCCAGCAGTTTAGCCGGCGGGGAGCTGTTTTTT. It codes for CASSLAGGELFF. The chain recombines TRBV27 with TRBJ2-2; D is unclear. The CDR3 spans 12 residues. V lost 2 bases and J 7 bases, leaving 5 bases between the germline ends. Germline CDR1 MNHEY, CDR2 SMNVEV (reference sequence).

The J gene is TRBJ2-7, the V gene TRBV27, with 13 bases that match TRBD2. Germline lookup yields CDR1 MNHEY and CDR2 SMNVEV (reference sequence). The V segment lost 2 bases and the J segment 5 bases; nucleotides outside the gene matches: 3. The CDR3 covers 15 residues. The chain's CDR3 is CASSLPGLAGNEQYF. As DNA, the CDR3 is TGTGCCAGCAGTTTACCGGGACTAGCGGGAAACGAGCAGTACTTC.

The V gene is TRBV10-3, the J gene TRBJ2-1; D is tentatively TRBD1 or TRBD2 (5 bases each). This CDR3 has 15 amino acids. V was trimmed by 4 bases and J by 6 bases, leaving 16 bases between them. Germline-derived CDR1 and CDR2 are ENHRY and SYGVKD. The CDR3 loop reads CAISGDLMVGNEQFF. CDR3 bases: TGTGCCATCAGTGGGGACCTGATGGTGGGCAATGAGCAGTTCTTC.

In its sample, this clone ranks as hyperexpanded (1% or more). The chain employs TRBV4-1 and TRBJ2-7; tentatively, D is TRBD2 (6 bases). Germline CDR1 MGHRA, CDR2 YSYEKL. CDR3 length: 15 residues. V shed 4 bases and J shed 1 base, with 14 bases lying between them. CDR3 sequence (DNA): TGCGCCAGCAGCCCCGGGGGTGGGAGTTCCTACGAGCAGTACTTC. This codes for CASSPGGGSSYEQYF.

V is TRBV27 and J is TRBJ2-1; the D is unclear. Per the germline V gene, CDR1 is MNHEY and CDR2 is SMNVEV (reference sequence). Deletions cut 3 bases from V and 3 bases from J, with 0 bases between. This CDR3 has 11 amino acids. The DNA for the CDR3 is TGTGCCAGCAGTTTCTACAATGAGCAGTTCTTC. Translation gives CASSFYNEQFF.

This sequence joins TRBV27 and TRBJ2-1, with 8 bases that match TRBD2. V lost 0 bases and J lost 5; bases outside the gene matches: 12. The CDR3 consists of 18 residues. Germline V gene lookup returns CDR1 MNHEY and CDR2 SMNVEV (reference sequence). The chain's CDR3 is CASSLSILAAISNNEQFF. Written as DNA, the CDR3 is TGTGCCAGCAGTTTATCAATACTAGCGGCAATTAGCAACAATGAGCAGTTCTTC.

This clone appeared a single time. This chain connects TRBV7-9 to TRBJ2-3; perhaps TRBD2 as D (6 bases). The ends were cut back, 4 bases at V and 2 bases at J, with 13 bases in the middle. The length of the CDR3 is 15 residues. Germline CDR1 is SEHNR and CDR2 is FQNEAQ (reference sequence). CDR3 DNA sequence: TGTGCCAGCAGCTCAGCCGGCGGGGACACAGATACGCAGTATTTT. Its protein product is CASSSAGGDTDTQYF. The whole variable domain, filled in from reference TRBV7-9 and TRBJ2-3, reads DTGVSQNPRHKITKRGQNVTFRCDPISEHNRLYWYRQTLGQGPEFLTYFQNEAQLEKSRLLSDRFSAERPKGSFSTLEIQRTEQGDSAMYLCASSSAGGDTDTQYFGPGTRLTVL.

This chain links TRBV27 with TRBJ2-5; D call uncertain. CDR3 length: 14 amino acids. Germline V gene data show CDR1 as MNHEY and CDR2 as SMNVEV (reference sequence). V was cut by 4 bases and J by 4 bases, with 13 bases left in between. The CDR3 is CASSSRRGGETQYF. DNA of the CDR3: TGTGCCAGCAGTTCCAGGAGAGGTGGAGAGACCCAGTACTTC.

This rearrangement joins TRBV2 to TRBJ2-7, with unresolved D. CDR1 is SNHLY and CDR2 is FYNNEI in the germline V gene. Trimming pared 6 bases from V and 6 bases from J, leaving 21 bases between. This CDR3 has 15 amino acids. CDR3 loop: CASSFSFPVVFEQYF. As DNA, the CDR3 is TGTGCCAGCAGCTTCTCATTTCCCGTAGTTTTCGAGCAGTACTTC.

V and J are TRBV6-5 and TRBJ2-7, with a possible D match to TRBD1 (6 bases). Germline assignment: CDR1 MNHEY and CDR2 SVGAGI. V lost 6 bases, J lost 6 bases, and 18 bases lay in between. The CDR3 runs to 14 residues. The DNA for the CDR3 is TGTGCCAGCAGCGGGACAAACCCCACGGGCGAGCAGTACTTC. It yields the protein CASSGTNPTGEQYF.

The V gene is TRBV19, the J gene TRBJ2-3; the match to TRBD1 covers 7 bases. Per germline, CDR1 LNHDA and CDR2 SQIVND (reference sequence). The CDR3 covers 17 residues. V trimming: 9 bases; J trimming: 6 bases; junction bases outside the gene matches: 21. The CDR3 sequence: CARWASWTGGDRDTQYF. CDR3 bases: TGTGCCAGATGGGCAAGTTGGACAGGAGGTGATAGGGATACGCAGTATTTT.

The chain recombines TRBV11-2 with TRBJ2-1; the match to TRBD2 covers 15 bases. The CDR3 contains 17 residues. Germline V lookup: CDR1 SGHAT, CDR2 FQNNGV. V dropped 3 bases and J dropped 6; count of bases not matched to a gene: 6. The CDR3 coding sequence is TGTGCCAGCAGCTTCGGGACTAGCGGGAGGTCGGGCAATGAGCAGTTCTTC. It is translated as CASSFGTSGRSGNEQFF.

The chain uses TRBV19 and TRBJ2-7; 11 bases line up with TRBD1. The CDR3 has 15 residues. Germline CDR1 LNHDA, CDR2 SQIVND (reference sequence). Losses at the gene ends were 3 bases for V and 3 bases for J; bases not matched to a gene: 4. The CDR3 protein is CASSIRTGGFYEQYF. CDR3 coding DNA: TGTGCCAGTAGTATCCGGACAGGGGGCTTCTACGAGCAGTACTTC.